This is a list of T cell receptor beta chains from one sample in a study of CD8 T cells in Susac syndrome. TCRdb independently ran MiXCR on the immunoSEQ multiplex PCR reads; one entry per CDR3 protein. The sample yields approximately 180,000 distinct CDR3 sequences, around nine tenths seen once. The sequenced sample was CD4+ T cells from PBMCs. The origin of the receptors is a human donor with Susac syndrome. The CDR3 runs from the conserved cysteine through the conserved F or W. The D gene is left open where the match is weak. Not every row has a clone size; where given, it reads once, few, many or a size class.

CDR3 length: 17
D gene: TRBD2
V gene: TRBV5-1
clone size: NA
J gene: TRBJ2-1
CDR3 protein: CASSFPGTSGDYNEQFF
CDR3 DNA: TGCGCCAGCAGCTTTCCTGGGACTAGCGGGGACTACAATGAGCAGTTCTTC

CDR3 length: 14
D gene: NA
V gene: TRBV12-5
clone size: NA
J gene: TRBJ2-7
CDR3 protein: CASGPENRSYEQYF
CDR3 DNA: TGTGCTAGTGGTCCAGAGAACCGCTCCTACGAGCAGTACTTC

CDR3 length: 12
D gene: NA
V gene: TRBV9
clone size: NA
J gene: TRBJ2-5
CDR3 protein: CASSTAGETQYF
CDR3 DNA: TGTGCCAGCAGCACCGCCGGGGAGACCCAGTACTTC

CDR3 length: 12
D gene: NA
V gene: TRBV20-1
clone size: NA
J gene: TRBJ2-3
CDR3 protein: CSAPDRADTQYF
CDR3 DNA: TGCAGTGCTCCCGACCGAGCCGATACGCAGTATTTT

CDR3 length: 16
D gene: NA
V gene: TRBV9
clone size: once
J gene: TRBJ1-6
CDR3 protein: CASSVGSQFYNSPLHF
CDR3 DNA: TGTGCCAGCAGCGTCGGGTCTCAATTCTATAATTCACCCCTCCACTTT

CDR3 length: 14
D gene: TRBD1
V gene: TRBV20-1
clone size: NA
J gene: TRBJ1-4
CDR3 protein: CSARIGTDLEKLFF
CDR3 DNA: TGCAGTGCTAGAATAGGGACAGATCTTGAAAAACTGTTTTTT

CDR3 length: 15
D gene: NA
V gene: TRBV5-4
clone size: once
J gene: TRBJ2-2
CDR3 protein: CASSLYGTWGGELFF
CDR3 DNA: TGTGCCAGCAGCTTGTATGGGACGTGGGGCGGGGAGCTGTTTTTT

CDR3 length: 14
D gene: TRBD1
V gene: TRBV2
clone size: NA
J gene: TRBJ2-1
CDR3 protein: CASSPRTGNNEQFF
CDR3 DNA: TGTGCCAGCAGCCCCAGGACAGGGAACAATGAGCAGTTCTTC

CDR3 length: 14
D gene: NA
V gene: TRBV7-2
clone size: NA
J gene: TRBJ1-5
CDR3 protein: CASSLVQGGQPQHF
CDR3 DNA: TGTGCCAGCAGCTTAGTGCAGGGAGGCCAGCCCCAGCATTTT

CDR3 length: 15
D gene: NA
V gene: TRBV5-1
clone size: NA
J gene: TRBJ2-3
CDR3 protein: CASSFGNPSTDTQYF
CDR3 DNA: TGCGCCAGCAGCTTCGGGAATCCTAGCACAGATACGCAGTATTTT

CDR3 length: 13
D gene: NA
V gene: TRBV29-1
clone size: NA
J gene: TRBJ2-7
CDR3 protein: CSVEANGVYEQYF
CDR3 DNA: TGCAGCGTTGAAGCCAACGGAGTCTACGAGCAGTACTTC

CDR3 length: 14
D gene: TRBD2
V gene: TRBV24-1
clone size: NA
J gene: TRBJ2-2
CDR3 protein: CATGGGVGTGELFF
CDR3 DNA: TGTGCCACCGGGGGGGGAGTCGGCACCGGGGAGCTGTTTTTT

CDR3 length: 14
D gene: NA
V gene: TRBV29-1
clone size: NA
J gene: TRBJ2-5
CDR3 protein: CSVVPGLHQETQYF
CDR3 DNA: TGCAGCGTTGTTCCGGGACTCCACCAAGAGACCCAGTACTTC

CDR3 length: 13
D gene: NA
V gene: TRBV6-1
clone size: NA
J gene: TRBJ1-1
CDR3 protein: CASSEAGNTEAFF
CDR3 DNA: TGTGCCAGCAGTGAAGCAGGGAACACTGAAGCTTTCTTT

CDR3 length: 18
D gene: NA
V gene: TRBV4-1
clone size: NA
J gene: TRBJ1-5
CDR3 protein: CASSQVNLGLTGDQPQHF
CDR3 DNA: TGCGCCAGCAGCCAAGTTAATCTCGGGTTAACGGGAGATCAGCCCCAGCATTTT

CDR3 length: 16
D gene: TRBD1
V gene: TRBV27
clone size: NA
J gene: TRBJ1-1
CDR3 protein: CASRHRGDYMNTEAFF
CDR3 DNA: TGTGCCAGCAGGCACAGGGGGGACTACATGAACACTGAAGCTTTCTTT

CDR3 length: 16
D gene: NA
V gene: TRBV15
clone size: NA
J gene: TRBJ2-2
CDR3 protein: CATSRENREVPGELFF
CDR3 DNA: TGTGCCACCAGCAGAGAAAACAGGGAAGTCCCCGGGGAGCTGTTTTTT